The 15 T cell receptor beta chains given below trace back to one sample, sequenced in a study of beta chain features in type 1 diabetes. Findings and limits, study-wide: TCRB CDR3s were moderately but significantly shorter in Type 1 diabetes patients in all four CD4+ subsets.

For these receptors, no antigen is known. The authors reverse transcribed all of the isolated RNA, so sequencing captured expressed TCRB transcripts. Only in-frame clones appear in the TCRdb table, and some are missing; sequencing was by immunoSEQ multiplex PCR. This table has about 660,000 clones, around 15% appearing once. Source material: naive CD4+ T cells from blood. Source of these receptors: a man aged 18-30 years with type 1 diabetes.

The V and J genes are TRBV10-3 and TRBJ2-2; 9 bases fit TRBD1. The junction had 5 bases not matched to a gene; V was cut back by 7 bases and J by 2 bases. Per the germline V gene, CDR1 is ENHRY and CDR2 is SYGVKD. This CDR3 contains 15 residues. This CDR3 reads CAITPGQGNTGELFF. CDR3 nucleotide sequence: TGTGCCATCACTCCGGGACAGGGAAACACCGGGGAGCTGTTTTTT.

This clone was observed a few times. The chain couples TRBV11-2 to TRBJ2-7; TRBD1 is a possible D gene (7 bases). The CDR3 sequence is 12 residues long. Deletions cut 9 bases from V and 1 base from J, with 10 bases between. CDR1 and CDR2 from the germline V gene are SGHAT and FQNNGV. The CDR3 is CASAGQSYEQYF. For the CDR3, the DNA is TGTGCCAGTGCGGGACAGTCCTACGAGCAGTACTTC.

This clone occurred a few times. This chain joins TRBV4-2 and TRBJ2-7; D call uncertain. Germline-derived CDR1 and CDR2 are LGHNA and YNFKEQ. Trimming pared 3 bases from V and 5 bases from J, leaving 14 bases between. The CDR3 runs to 14 residues. This CDR3 reads CASSHDRSAHEQYF. The CDR3 region has the DNA TGTGCCAGCAGCCACGATAGGTCGGCCCACGAGCAGTACTTC.

This chain connects TRBV4-3 to TRBJ2-5, with TRBD2 matching over 7 bases. Germline loops: CDR1 LGHNA, CDR2 YSLEER. V shed 3 bases, J shed 4 bases, and the junction held 14 bases outside the gene matches. The CDR3 spans 17 residues. This chain's CDR3 is CASSQSSGPSGPETQYF. In DNA form, the CDR3 reads TGCGCCAGCAGCCAGTCTAGCGGTCCCAGCGGGCCAGAGACCCAGTACTTC.

This chain joins TRBV29-1 and TRBJ2-6; D possibly corresponds to TRBD2 (7 bases). The length of the CDR3 is 16 residues. CDR1 is SQVTM, CDR2 ANQGSEA, per germline. Trimming removed 5 bases at V and 4 bases at J, with 18 bases between. CDR3 loop: CSVLGAGASGANVLTF. CDR3 nucleotides: TGCAGCGTTTTGGGTGCGGGGGCCTCGGGGGCCAACGTCCTGACTTTC.

The sample holds a few counts of this clone. For the CDR3, the DNA is TGTGCCAGCAGCTTATACAGTCCCTACGAGCAGTACTTC. Translating gives CASSLYSPYEQYF. This sequence joins TRBV7-9 and TRBJ2-7; no reliable D call. Germline loops: CDR1 SEHNR, CDR2 FQNEAQ (reference sequence). This CDR3 region has 13 residues. Between the trimmed V and J ends, which lost 2 bases and 2 bases, there was a span of 7 bases.

This chain uses TRBV5-6 with TRBJ1-5; D remains unclear. The CDR3 extends over 15 amino acids. V was cut by 0 bases and J by 3 bases, with 10 bases left in between. Germline V CDR1 and CDR2: SGHDT, YYEEEE. The CDR3 nucleotides are TGTGCCAGCAGCTTGGGGGTGGGTCTCAATCAGCCCCAGCATTTT. Protein sequence: CASSLGVGLNQPQHF.

V gene TRBV30 combines with J gene TRBJ2-5; D call uncertain. In germline, CDR1 is GTSNPN, CDR2 SVGIG (reference sequence). The CDR3 has 15 amino acids. V was trimmed by 4 bases and J by 2 bases, leaving 17 bases between them. CDR3 region: CAWTPGQAPQETQYF. The DNA for the CDR3 is TGTGCCTGGACGCCTGGGCAGGCTCCTCAAGAGACCCAGTACTTC.

This chain links TRBV7-3 with TRBJ2-2; a possible D gene is TRBD1 (6 bases). This CDR3 spans 13 amino acids. Trimming stripped 2 bases from V and 6 bases from J, with 7 bases between. Germline V gene sequence: CDR1 SGHTA, CDR2 FQGTGA. The CDR3 spells CASSLPGAGELFF. DNA of the CDR3: TGTGCCAGCAGCTTACCAGGGGCCGGGGAGCTGTTTTTT.

This clone showed up just a few times. The chain joins TRBV28 to TRBJ2-7; tentatively, D is TRBD2 (5 bases). The germline CDR1 and CDR2 sequences are MDHEN and SYDVKM. The V end was cut by 7 bases, the J end by 0 bases, with 13 bases between. This CDR3 comprises 14 residues. CDR3 loop: CASTEPGSSYEQYF. DNA of the CDR3: TGTGCCAGCACCGAACCGGGGAGCTCCTACGAGCAGTACTTC.

This rearrangement joins TRBV4-1 to TRBJ1-3; D gene ambiguous. This CDR3 has 17 amino acids. In germline, CDR1 is MGHRA, CDR2 YSYEKL. V was clipped by 4 bases and J by 1 base, with 17 bases between them. The CDR3 sequence: CASSPPFGPASGNTIYF. CDR3 DNA: TGCGCCAGCAGCCCACCCTTCGGGCCGGCGTCTGGAAACACCATATATTTT.

V and J are TRBV5-4 and TRBJ2-5; D is unresolved. The CDR3 is 15 amino acids. V gave up 1 base and J gave up 4 bases, with 14 bases separating them. Germline assignment: CDR1 SGHNT and CDR2 YYREEE (reference sequence). Written as DNA, the CDR3 is TGTGCCAGCAGCTTGTCCGTCTCTTCCGTAGAGACCCAGTACTTC. Its translation is CASSLSVSSVETQYF.

V and J are TRBV28 and TRBJ2-3; TRBD2 matches at 9 bases. Germline V lookup: CDR1 MDHEN, CDR2 SYDVKM. The CDR3 runs to 16 residues. V was clipped by 4 bases and J by 2 bases; unmatched bases: 7. CDR3 protein: CASSWAAGGVTDTQYF. CDR3 DNA sequence: TGTGCCAGCAGTTGGGCTGCGGGAGGGGTCACAGATACGCAGTATTTT.

This clone was detected a few times. The V gene is TRBV30, the J gene TRBJ1-2; TRBD1 matches at 9 bases. V was clipped by 6 bases and J by 7 bases; unmatched bases: 6. In germline, CDR1 is GTSNPN, CDR2 SVGIG (reference sequence). This CDR3 comprises 12 residues. For the CDR3, the DNA is TGTGCCTGCCCGGGACAGGGTAGTGGCTACACCTTC. The encoded protein is CACPGQGSGYTF.

This clone was observed a handful of times. Other DNA sequences in this specimen translate into the identical CDR3. The chain has TRBV5-1 and TRBJ2-1; 8 bases map to TRBD2. This CDR3 contains 15 residues. Germline CDR1 and CDR2: SGHRS and YFSETQ. The junction had 3 bases not matched to a gene; V was cut back by 4 bases and J by 0 bases. CDR3 in DNA: TGCGCCAGCAGCCTACTAGCGGACTCCTACAATGAGCAGTTCTTC. Amino acids: CASSLLADSYNEQFF.